This TCR beta chain was captured by sequencing in a study of beta chain features in type 1 diabetes. Across the study: Patient and healthy donor groups were alike in age, gender and cell yields. The number of sorted cells examined across all samples was under 140,000,000.

TCRB transcripts that were expressed got sequenced, as all of the isolated RNA had been reverse transcribed. Sequencing was performed with immunoSEQ multiplex PCR; in TCRdb, only in-frame clones are kept and a portion is missing. The sample contains under 500,000 clones, over 25% of which appear only once. Study results and caveats: A potential influence of HLA type upon TCRB rearrangement remained unresolved herein.

Per germline, CDR1 KGHSH and CDR2 LQKENI. V gave up 1 base and J gave up 0 bases, with 0 bases separating them. The CDR3 is 12 amino acids. A remark on this clone: Its antigen is still unknown. The same CDR3 is also encoded by other DNA sequences in this sample.

A CD45RO/CCR7/CD25/CD127/CD95/CD27 panel sorted naive, central memory, regulatory and stem cell-like memory CD4+ cells. Material for sequencing was naive CD4+ T cells from blood. The rearrangement joins TRBV18 to TRBJ1-1; D call uncertain. This sequence was found in a man between 18 and 29 years old in good health. The DNA of the CDR3 is TGTGCCAGCTCACCACTGAACACTGAAGCTTTCTTT. This gives the protein CASSPLNTEAFF.